This T cell receptor (beta chain) was identified during a study of blood T cell repertoires in COVID-19. Study overall: PBMCs, B-cell-depleted T cells, or T cells provided the cDNA or gDNA that made up the material.

Trimming stripped 3 bases from V and 3 bases from J, with 9 bases between. Germline values: CDR1 GTSNPN, CDR2 SVGIG (reference sequence). The CDR3 sequence is 13 residues long. Under the authors' procedure: Researchers report that nucleated cell counts were estimated from reference gene primer amplification. Sequenced by immunoSEQ multiplex PCR; TCRdb stores in-frame clones only, minus some. V and J calls and clone size follow that table, whereas D and trimming were derived from the DNA. The sample shows fewer than 140,000 clones, under 85% of them seen only once. Sequencing was done on a sample of peripheral blood. V gene TRBV30 combines with J gene TRBJ1-3; weak D call: TRBD1 (6 bases). The sequence was collected from a woman between 55 and 75 years old with acute or convalescent COVID-19. This chain's CDR3 is CAWSTGIGNTIYF. Written as DNA, the CDR3 is TGTGCCTGGAGCACAGGGATTGGAAACACCATATATTTT.